The clone carrying this T cell receptor (beta chain) came up once. Its specificity is unknown. The CDR3 contains 12 residues. V lost 4 bases and J 3 bases, leaving 7 bases between the germline ends. Germline V gene lookup returns CDR1 LNHDA and CDR2 SQIVND (reference sequence). Clones were sequenced by immunoSEQ multiplex PCR, and TCRdb holds only the in-frame ones, with some missing. The sample has 40,000 to 60,000 clones; around 83% are singletons. This sample is drawn from a study of early stage breast cancer tumors. The wider study: About 80% of the 16 invasive tumors were ER+, PR+ and HER2-. Average read coverage per sample was roughly 9.7-fold. The ER+/PR+/HER2- tumors included about 8 ductal and four lobular carcinomas. Study-wide results and limits: Commonly generated sequences made up most enriched TCRB sequences shared between patients.

The clonotype originates from a person in their fifties with breast cancer. The sequenced sample consisted of blood. V usage is TRBV19 and J usage is TRBJ2-7; possible D gene TRBD2, 6 bases. The CDR3 sequence: CASSRRGYEQYF. The CDR3 coding sequence is TGTGCCAGTAGTAGGAGGGGCTACGAGCAGTACTTC. The variable domain in full, with the rest retrieved from reference TRBV19 and TRBJ2-7, is DGGITQSPKYLFRKEGQNVTLSCEQNLNHDAMYWYRQDPGQGLRLIYYSQIVNDFQKGDIAEGYSVSREKKESFPLTVTSAQKNPTAFYLCASSRRGYEQYFGPGTRLTVT.